This T cell receptor (beta chain) was retrieved from a study of neurological immune-mediated disorders. This clonotype was seen at least ten times. What it binds is unknown. V was shortened by 5 bases and J by 6 bases, with 11 bases between the two germline ends. Germline V gives CDR1 SGHTA, CDR2 FQGTGA. This CDR3 region has 12 residues. 5'RACE with 10-nucleotide random UMIs produced the cDNA. From 15-18 subjects, every sequencing run obtained over 180 million TCR-beta sequences. TCRdb redid the calling of the 5' RACE reads with MiXCR, one entry per CDR3 protein. The sample yields more than 15,000 distinct CDR3 sequences, about 15% seen once. Study findings and constraints: HTLV-1-associated myelopathy had the most TCR clonal expansion, whereas multiple sclerosis had the least (lower than in healthy controls).

Sequencing was done on a sample of PBMCs. The chain carries TRBV7-3 and TRBJ2-7; possibly TRBD1 for D (5 bases). The TCR sequence derives from a man aged 55 to 69 with HTLV-1-associated myelopathy (HAM/TSP). CDR3 nucleotide sequence: TGTGCCAGCAGCCTTTGGGGCGGCGAGCAGTACTTC. Its protein is CASSLWGGEQYF. Filled out from reference TRBV7-3 and TRBJ2-7, the complete variable domain reads GAGVSQTPSNKVTEKGKYVELRCDPISGHTALYWYRQSLGQGPEFLIYFQGTGAADDSGLPNDRFFAVRPEGSVSTLKIQRTERGDSAVYLCASSLWGGEQYFGPGTRLTVT.